This T cell receptor beta chain was recovered during a study of spatial heterogeneity in lung cancer. As for the study in general: Sequencing covered available follow-up PBMC samples collected a median of around two years after resection. Every unique TCR and UMI combination, on average, appeared more than ten times in raw reads. General study findings and limits: There were more appearances of ubiquitous expanded tumor TCRs in blood at resection than at follow-up.

The CDR3 runs 13 residues. The germline V gene has CDR1 ENHRY and CDR2 SYGVKD. V lost 6 bases, J lost 7 bases, and 10 bases lay in between. This clonotype has only one observation. Its antigen is not identified. The study tagged each TCR cDNA molecule with a unique molecular identifier. From the 5' RACE reads, TCRdb called clonotypes with MiXCR, one entry per CDR3 protein. Found here are around 120,000 distinct CDR3 sequences, 10% to 15% of them singletons; the top ten hold around 17%. Time point specified: blood at routine non-recurrence follow-up after resection. Whole RNA from tumor, nontumor lung or frozen PBMC was sequenced unsorted.

Sequencing was performed on PBMCs, taken at follow-up. The chain uses TRBV10-3 and TRBJ1-6, with no clear D. The receptor's source is a male donor with early-stage non-small cell lung cancer. The CDR3: CAIRDGTNSPLHF. CDR3 sequence (DNA): TGTGCCATCAGGGACGGAACCAATTCACCCCTCCACTTT.